The rows below give T cell receptor beta chains drawn from one sample of a study of T cell responses to AZD1222 COVID-19 vaccine. Only in-frame clones appear in the TCRdb table, and some are missing; sequencing was by immunoSEQ multiplex PCR. The table shows approximately 100,000 clones, with around 92% occurring only once. The material sequenced was peripheral blood, taken on day 0 of AZD1222 vaccination. These receptors were collected from an adult in good health. The CDR3 runs from the conserved cysteine through the conserved F or W. A D gene is named only where the DNA matches it firmly. Size tells how often a clone was seen (once, few, many) or the class of an expanded clone, and some rows leave it out.

V,D,J,size,CDR3,DNA
TRBV11-2,TRBD2,TRBJ2-5,once,CASSSGTTYQETQYF,TGTGCCAGCAGCTCCGGGACTACCTACCAAGAGACCCAGTACTTC
TRBV28,NA,TRBJ1-5,once,CASRTLNQPQHF,TGTGCCAGCAGGACCCTCAATCAGCCCCAGCATTTT
TRBV5-1,TRBD1,TRBJ2-1,NA,CASSARRDRSANEQFF,TGCGCCAGCAGCGCTAGACGGGACAGGTCCGCCAATGAGCAGTTCTTC
TRBV12-3/TRBV12-4,NA,TRBJ1-2,NA,CATQTRGFYGYTF,TGTGCCACCCAGACCCGGGGTTTCTATGGCTACACCTTC
TRBV28,TRBD1,TRBJ1-2,NA,CASSPAGTGRYGYTF,TGTGCCAGCAGTCCCGCTGGGACAGGGAGGTATGGCTACACCTTC
TRBV28,NA,TRBJ2-2,NA,CASSLMGSGELFF,TGTGCCAGCAGTTTAATGGGCTCCGGGGAGCTGTTTTTT
TRBV6-5,TRBD2,TRBJ2-4,NA,CASRQTSGPNIQYF,TGTGCCAGCAGACAGACTAGCGGACCAAACATTCAGTACTTC
TRBV27,NA,TRBJ1-3,NA,CASSWSIHSGNTIYF,TGTGCCAGCAGTTGGAGTATTCACTCTGGAAACACCATATATTTT
TRBV7-2,TRBD2,TRBJ2-7,NA,CASGTRLGEQYF,TGTGCCAGCGGGACTAGGCTCGGCGAGCAGTACTTC
TRBV6-5,NA,TRBJ1-1,NA,CASSITTLRYTEAFF,TGTGCCAGCAGTATAACGACTTTACGGTACACTGAAGCTTTCTTT
TRBV5-4,TRBD1,TRBJ2-7,NA,CASSLTGTGSHEQYF,TGTGCCAGCAGCTTAACCGGGACAGGGAGTCACGAGCAGTACTTC
TRBV15,TRBD1,TRBJ2-2,NA,CATSRFKGQGHTGELFF,TGTGCCACCAGCAGATTTAAGGGACAGGGGCACACCGGGGAGCTGTTTTTT
TRBV2,NA,TRBJ1-4,NA,CASSEWGAREKLFF,TGTGCCAGCAGTGAATGGGGGGCCAGGGAAAAACTGTTTTTT
TRBV28,NA,TRBJ2-7,NA,CASRGTDFSYEQYF,TGTGCCAGCCGCGGGACTGACTTCTCCTACGAGCAGTACTTC
TRBV18,TRBD1,TRBJ2-2,NA,CASSPRGTALLGGELFF,TGTGCCAGCTCACCACGTGGGACAGCCCTCCTTGGCGGGGAGCTGTTTTTT
TRBV7-2,NA,TRBJ2-7,NA,CASSPDGVGEQYF,TGTGCCAGCAGCCCAGACGGGGTAGGGGAGCAGTACTTC
TRBV7-2,NA,TRBJ2-7,NA,CASSFGSSSYEQYF,TGTGCCAGCAGCTTTGGCTCAAGCTCCTACGAGCAGTACTTC
TRBV7-9,NA,TRBJ2-1,NA,CASSSTEQGEQFF,TGTGCCAGCAGCTCGACCGAACAGGGTGAGCAGTTCTTC
TRBV3-1/TRBV3-2,NA,TRBJ2-1,NA,CASSQETSFPYNEQFF,TGTGCCAGCAGCCAGGAGACTAGTTTCCCCTACAATGAGCAGTTCTTC
TRBV10-3,NA,TRBJ2-3,NA,CAISDIAFTDTQYF,TGTGCCATCAGTGATATAGCATTCACAGATACGCAGTATTTT
TRBV28,NA,TRBJ1-1,NA,CASSLGPAEAFF,TGTGCCAGCAGCCTGGGACCGGCTGAAGCTTTCTTT
TRBV7-2,TRBD1,TRBJ2-2,NA,CASRGPGQGSNTGELFF,TGTGCCAGCAGGGGCCCGGGACAGGGCTCGAACACCGGGGAGCTGTTTTTT
TRBV4-1,TRBD1,TRBJ1-3,NA,CASSQEAKIRADRVRRNTIYF,TGCGCCAGCAGCCAAGAGGCCAAGATAAGAGCGGACAGGGTACGAAGAAACACCATATATTTT
TRBV7-2,TRBD1,TRBJ2-5,NA,CASSPRWTGVETQYF,TGTGCCAGCAGCCCTAGGTGGACAGGGGTGGAGACCCAGTACTTC
TRBV28,NA,TRBJ1-1,NA,CASSSAGGATEAFF,TGTGCCAGCAGTTCCGCGGGGGGGGCGACTGAAGCTTTCTTT
TRBV30,NA,TRBJ2-5,few,CAWSGVSVQETQYF,TGTGCCTGGAGTGGCGTTAGCGTCCAAGAGACCCAGTACTTC
TRBV6-2/TRBV6-3,NA,TRBJ2-6,NA,CASSYWGSGANVLTF,TGTGCCAGCAGTTACTGGGGCTCTGGGGCCAACGTCCTGACTTTC